Listed below are T cell receptor beta chains from one sample, sequenced in a study of blood T cells in healthy people across ages. TCRdb re-called the 5' RACE reads with MiXCR, one entry per CDR3 protein. The data hold roughly 650,000 distinct CDR3 sequences, with approximately 29% observed a single time. The material sequenced was blood. The receptors here all came from a woman at least 80 years old in good health. CDR3s include the opening cysteine and the closing phenylalanine or tryptophan. The D gene is left open where the match is weak. Clone size is given for some rows only: seen once, a few or many times, or a class if the clone is expanded.

many	-	TRBV20-1	TRBJ2-7	CSAGGGSGGQYF	TGCAGTGCGGGGGGGGGCTCCGGCGGGCAGTACTTC
-	-	TRBV27	TRBJ1-6	CASSLYIRGPRNSPLHF	TGTGCCAGCAGTTTATATATCAGGGGCCCGCGAAACTCACCCCTCCACTTT
-	-	TRBV12-3/TRBV12-4	TRBJ1-2	CASSCLGRGGGYTF	TGTGCCAGCAGTTGTCTGGGCAGGGGCGGCGGCTACACCTTC
-	-	TRBV4-1	TRBJ2-7	CASSQEGGDYEQYF	TGCGCCAGCAGCCAAGAAGGAGGGGACTACGAGCAGTACTTC
-	-	TRBV7-9	TRBJ2-7	CASSLRRMIDNEQYF	TGTGCCAGCAGCTTAAGACGGATGATAGACAATGAGCAGTACTTC
many	-	TRBV19	TRBJ2-1	CASSMGSRLSSNEQFF	TGTGCCAGTAGTATGGGATCTAGACTGTCCTCCAATGAGCAGTTCTTC
few	TRBD2	TRBV29-1	TRBJ2-5	CSVGIAGGPIQEAQYF	TGCAGCGTTGGCATAGCGGGGGGCCCGATCCAAGAGGCCCAGTACTTC
few	TRBD1	TRBV28	TRBJ1-2	CASTETGSPGYTF	TGTGCCAGCACCGAGACAGGGTCCCCAGGCTACACCTTC
-	-	TRBV7-3	TRBJ2-1	CASSPDPSYNEQFF	TGTGCCAGCAGTCCGGATCCCTCCTACAATGAGCAGTTCTTC
few	-	TRBV27	TRBJ1-4	CASSSWGGNEKLFF	TGTGCCAGCAGTTCCTGGGGGGGGAATGAAAAACTGTTTTTT
many	TRBD1	TRBV4-3	TRBJ2-1	CASSQDRMRDRDNEQFF	TGCGCCAGCAGCCAAGATCGAATGAGGGACAGGGACAATGAGCAGTTCTTC
many	-	TRBV9	TRBJ1-6	CASSVSWGHNNSPLHF	TGTGCCAGCAGCGTATCATGGGGTCACAATAATTCACCCCTCCACTTT
-	TRBD1	TRBV7-8	TRBJ1-2	CASSFPGQGFYGYTF	TGTGCCAGCAGCTTCCCGGGACAGGGATTCTATGGCTACACCTTC
many	TRBD1	TRBV7-6	TRBJ2-7	CASSLGTGGAYEQYF	TGTGCCAGCAGCTTAGGGACAGGAGGCGCCTACGAGCAGTACTTC
many	TRBD1	TRBV7-2	TRBJ1-5	CASSLSGTVSNQPQHF	TGTGCCAGCAGCTTATCCGGGACAGTGAGCAATCAGCCCCAGCATTTT
many	-	TRBV6-1	TRBJ2-5	CASSEPRTLQETQYF	TGTGCCAGCAGTGAACCCAGGACACTCCAAGAGACCCAGTACTTC
many	-	TRBV20-1	TRBJ2-7	CSARDRSRSSYEQYF	TGCAGTGCTAGAGATCGGAGTAGGAGCTCCTACGAGCAGTACTTC
many	-	TRBV27	TRBJ1-2	CASSLLGTFGLNYGYTF	TGTGCCAGCAGTTTGCTGGGGACATTCGGGCTAAACTATGGCTACACCTTC
-	-	TRBV21-1	TRBJ2-5	CAGSRDRIKETQYF	TGTGCCGGCAGCAGGGACAGGATTAAAGAGACCCAGTACTTC
many	TRBD1	TRBV6-1	TRBJ1-2	CASSTQDRSSRPTF	TGTGCCAGCAGTACACAGGACAGGTCCAGCCGGCCCACCTTC
-	-	TRBV7-2	TRBJ2-3	CASSLGTAPDTQYF	TGTGCCAGCAGCTTAGGGACAGCGCCAGATACGCAGTATTTT
few	TRBD1	TRBV4-1	TRBJ2-3	CASSQEPEIRTGGKYF	TGCGCCAGCAGCCAAGAACCCGAAATTAGGACAGGGGGGAAGTATTTT
many	-	TRBV7-9	TRBJ2-3	CASSLVGTSTDTQYF	TGTGCCAGCAGCTTAGTCGGGACTAGCACAGATACGCAGTATTTT
few	-	TRBV9	TRBJ1-6	CASSARGSAEGSPLHF	TGTGCCAGCAGCGCCCGGGGGTCAGCGGAAGGTTCACCCCTCCACTTT
-	-	TRBV4-1	TRBJ1-2	CASSGVANYGYTF	TGCGCCAGCAGCGGGGTCGCTAACTATGGCTACACCTTC
many	-	TRBV5-4	TRBJ1-2	CASSFVMGREDRGYTF	TGTGCCAGCAGCTTCGTGATGGGACGGGAGGATCGTGGCTACACCTTC
many	TRBD1	TRBV25-1	TRBJ1-2	CASSGRDRVEGYTF	TGTGCCAGCAGTGGCAGGGACAGGGTGGAAGGCTACACCTTC